This entry concerns a single T cell receptor (beta chain). The data stem from a study of blood T cell repertoires in COVID-19. Whole-study context: Samples came from the United States, Italy and Spain, spanning acute and convalescent COVID-19. PBMCs, B-cell-depleted T cells, or T cells provided the cDNA or gDNA that made up the material.

Authors' analysis steps: Using reference gene primer amplification, nucleated cell counts were estimated. Some clones are missing from TCRdb's copy, which holds only in-frame ones; the method was immunoSEQ multiplex PCR. D and trimming were read from the DNA, whereas the V and J calls and clone size are those reported in that table. The sample yields hundreds of thousands of clones, 82% seen once. The trim removed 6 bases at V and 5 bases at J, leaving 4 bases unmatched. This CDR3 comprises 14 residues. Germline lookup yields CDR1 MNHEY and CDR2 SVGEGT. This chain uses TRBV6-2 or TRBV6-3 with TRBJ1-6, with 7 bases aligning to TRBD1. Specimen: peripheral blood. This receptor was identified in a woman aged 80 or older with acute or convalescent COVID-19. The CDR3 region is CASSTGTDNSPLHF. The CDR3 region has the DNA TGTGCCAGCAGCACCGGGACAGATAATTCACCCCTCCACTTT.